This T cell receptor (beta chain) was identified during a study of Ad26.COV2.S vaccination and SARS-CoV-2 variants. Study at large: Donor was in the COV1001 Ad26.COV2.S trial arm. Donor got 5x10^10 or 1x10^11 viral particles of Ad26.COV2.S.

Study-wide findings and caveats: Substantial breadth was reportedly displayed by spike-specific CD8+ and CD4+ T cell responses after vaccination. Vaccine recipients had higher spike-specific TCR breadth than placebo recipients.

Treatment noted: around 19 received Ad26.COV2.S at low or high dose, single or two shots; about 5 received placebo; per-sample allocation not given. Day 63 after the first injection of vaccine or placebo was the sampling time. The CDR3 is made up of 13 amino acids. Germline CDR1 MNHEY, CDR2 SVGAGI. After removal of 6 bases from V and 11 bases from J, the junction contained 8 bases not matched to a gene. With respect to this clone: No antigen is known for it.

The assay was immunoSEQ multiplex PCR, and TCRdb's table has in-frame clones only and misses some. The table includes 300,000 to 400,000 clones, 88% detected once. J is TRBJ2-4 and V is TRBV6-5; 9 bases are a match to TRBD1. This specimen consisted of peripheral blood, obtained in a trial of Ad26.COV2.S vaccine versus placebo. This TCR was recovered from a person between 18 and 65 years old who received the Ad26.COV2.S COVID-19 vaccine or a placebo. The CDR3 DNA sequence: TGTGCCAGCAGATCCGGGACAGGGACCGTTCAGTACTTC. It translates to CASRSGTGTVQYF.